A selection of T cell receptor beta chains follows, all from one sample in a study of cytomegalovirus exposure and HLA in healthy donors. The assay was immunoSEQ multiplex PCR, and TCRdb's table has in-frame clones only and misses some. The profile shows over 150,000 clones, 75% to 85% of them singletons. Source material: PBMCs. The receptors here all came from a woman between 45 and 65 years old in good health and CMV-seropositive. CDR3s include the opening cysteine and the closing phenylalanine or tryptophan. The order of the fields is D gene, J gene, V gene, clone size, CDR3 DNA, CDR3 protein. The D gene is left open where the match is weak. Expanded clones are given a class, and other clones once, few, many or no size at all.

NA,TRBJ1-1,TRBV7-2,NA,TGTGCCAGCAGCCGACAGTTGAACACTGAAGCTTTCTTT,CASSRQLNTEAFF
NA,TRBJ2-3,TRBV30,NA,TGCGCCTGGAGACCGACGAGGGAGCGGACAGATACGCAGTATTTT,CAWRPTRERTDTQYF
TRBD1,TRBJ2-7,TRBV6-5,few,TGTGCCAGCAGTCCGACAGGGCTAGGGTACGAGCAGTACTTC,CASSPTGLGYEQYF
NA,TRBJ2-7,TRBV10-1,once,TGCGCCAGCAGTGATGCAGACTCCTACGAGCAGTACTTC,CASSDADSYEQYF
NA,TRBJ1-1,TRBV19,NA,TGTGCCAGTAGCGGAAAGGGGCTTCCGAACACTGAAGCTTTCTTT,CASSGKGLPNTEAFF
NA,TRBJ2-1,TRBV7-2,NA,TGTGCCAGCAGCTTAGACAGTTCCCCCTACAATGAGCAGTTCTTC,CASSLDSSPYNEQFF
TRBD1,TRBJ2-1,TRBV7-9,once,TGTGCCAGCAGCTTCGCCCACAGGGGCGGAGGTAATGAGCAGTTCTTC,CASSFAHRGGGNEQFF
TRBD1,TRBJ1-6,TRBV2,NA,TGTGCCAGCCTTCGGGACAGGGCTTTTAATTCACCCCTCCATTTT,CASLRDRAFNSPLHF
NA,TRBJ2-7,TRBV28,NA,TGTGCCAGCAGTTTAGGGCCTTCCTACGAGCAGTACTTC,CASSLGPSYEQYF
TRBD2,TRBJ2-5,TRBV2,once,TGTGCCAGCAGGGCCTTCGGGGGGGCCCAAGAGACCCAGTACTTC,CASRAFGGAQETQYF
NA,TRBJ1-2,TRBV18,NA,TGTGCCAGCTCACAGGGGATCGAATATGGCTACACCTTC,CASSQGIEYGYTF
TRBD1,TRBJ1-3,TRBV5-1,NA,TGCGCCAGCAGCCCTCAGGCGGGACAGGTCTCTGGAAACACCATATATTTT,CASSPQAGQVSGNTIYF
NA,TRBJ2-7,TRBV14,NA,TGTGCCAGCAGCCTCCGACTAGACGAGCAGTACTTC,CASSLRLDEQYF
NA,TRBJ2-7,TRBV18,NA,TGTGCCAGCTCACCACGACAACCTTACGAGCAGTACTTC,CASSPRQPYEQYF
NA,TRBJ2-7,TRBV11-2,once,TGTGCCAGCAGCTTCATCAACGAGCAGTACTTC,CASSFINEQYF
NA,TRBJ2-6,TRBV28,NA,TGTGCCAGCACCTCATCAGGGCCAGGGGCCAACGGCCTGACTTTC,CASTSSGPGANGLTF
TRBD2,TRBJ2-7,TRBV29-1,NA,TGCAGCGTTGTCCGACTAGCGGGGGGCGAGCAGTACTTC,CSVVRLAGGEQYF
TRBD1,TRBJ2-1,TRBV19,NA,TGTGCCAGTACAACAGGGGACAGGGATGAGCAGTTCTTC,CASTTGDRDEQFF
TRBD1,TRBJ2-7,TRBV28,NA,TGTGCCCTAGGGACAGCTTCCTACGAGCAGTACTTC,CALGTASYEQYF
NA,TRBJ1-5,TRBV5-8,few,TGTGCCAGCACCCCGGGGTATAGCAATCAGCCCCAGCATTTT,CASTPGYSNQPQHF
NA,TRBJ2-3,TRBV30,NA,TGTGCCTGGAGTGTCGAAGCGGCATCCAGTACGCAGTATTTT,CAWSVEAASSTQYF
NA,TRBJ1-3,TRBV11-2,few,TGTGCCAGCAGCCTCAGTCGGCGGACTGGAAACACCATATATTTT,CASSLSRRTGNTIYF
TRBD1,TRBJ1-5,TRBV7-9,NA,TGTGCCAGCAGCCCCGGACAGGGGGCTGAGCAGCCCCAGCATTTT,CASSPGQGAEQPQHF
TRBD2,TRBJ2-1,TRBV7-9,NA,TGTGCCAGCAGCGGAGGGACTAGCGGGAGAAGAGCGGATGAGCAGTTCTTC,CASSGGTSGRRADEQFF
NA,TRBJ1-1,TRBV5-8,NA,TGTGCCAGCAGCTTGCGGGGTAGCGACACTGAAGCTTTCTTT,CASSLRGSDTEAFF
TRBD2,TRBJ2-5,TRBV7-9,NA,TGTGCCAGCAGCTACGGACTAGCGGGGTTGCAAGAGACCCAGTACTTC,CASSYGLAGLQETQYF
NA,TRBJ2-7,TRBV11-1,NA,TGTGCCAGCAGCTTACGGGATATAGGAGCCTACGAGCAGTACTTC,CASSLRDIGAYEQYF
NA,TRBJ1-2,TRBV9,NA,TGTGCCAGCAGCGTAATACCAAGCGGCCAGTATGGCTACACCTTC,CASSVIPSGQYGYTF